This T cell receptor beta chain was captured in a study of control samples from healthy donors and cancer patients. Clones were read by immunoSEQ multiplex PCR, and TCRdb kept only the in-frame ones, dropping some. There are roughly 45,000 clones in the sample; around 85% occur only once, and around 2.8% lies in the top ten. The sequencing sample was made of PBMCs. This sequence was found in a woman aged 50 to 60 with lung cancer.

In nucleotides, the CDR3 is TGTGCCAGCAGCTCTCCGATTAGGGACAGTCTGACTGAAGCTTTCTTT. It yields the protein CASSSPIRDSLTEAFF. V is TRBV7-9 and J is TRBJ1-1; TRBD1 aligns across 7 bases. There are 16 residues in the CDR3. Germline V gene data show CDR1 as SEHNR and CDR2 as FQNEAQ (reference sequence). V was pared by 4 bases and J by 5 bases, with 13 bases of the junction left unmatched. The full variable domain, completed using reference TRBV7-9 and TRBJ1-1, is DTGVSQNPRHKITKRGQNVTFRCDPISEHNRLYWYRQTLGQGPEFLTYFQNEAQLEKSRLLSDRFSAERPKGSFSTLEIQRTEQGDSAMYLCASSSPIRDSLTEAFFGQGTRLTVV.